This is a list of T cell receptor beta chains from one sample in a study of T cells in Graves' hyperthyroidism and ophthalmopathy. TCRdb re-called the multiplex PCR reads with MiXCR, one entry per CDR3 protein. This table has approximately 400,000 distinct CDR3 sequences, about a sixth appearing once. Sequencing was done on a sample of blood. The receptor set was obtained from a woman younger than 35 with Graves' hyperthyroidism that later progressed to Graves' ophthalmopathy. The CDR3 runs from the conserved cysteine through the conserved F or W. Fields, in order: J gene, V gene, D gene, clone size, CDR3 protein, CDR3 DNA. D genes are given only for firm matches. Clone size is stated in some rows and not others, as once, few, many or a class when expanded.

TRBJ2-3 | TRBV4-2 | NA | few | CASSQGVEWFPDTQYF | TGTGCCAGCAGCCAAGGCGTGGAGTGGTTCCCAGATACGCAGTATTTT
TRBJ2-3 | TRBV5-1 | NA | NA | CASSFPEWEADRGKRSLADTQYF | TGCGCCAGCAGCTTCCCGGAGTGGGAGGCAGATAGAGGAAAGAGGTCACTCGCAGATACGCAGTATTTT
TRBJ2-4 | TRBV12-3/TRBV12-4 | NA | few | CASSPPTRLVGAKNIQYF | TGTGCCAGCAGTCCCCCAACGCGATTAGTTGGGGCCAAAAACATTCAGTACTTC
TRBJ2-1 | TRBV7-8 | TRBD1 | NA | CASSLFQGAKNEQFF | TGTGCCAGCAGCTTATTCCAGGGGGCCAAAAATGAGCAGTTCTTC
TRBJ1-2 | TRBV4-3 | NA | NA | CASSHITGQYGYTF | TGCGCCAGCAGCCATATTACAGGGCAGTATGGCTACACCTTC
TRBJ2-3 | TRBV28 | NA | NA | CASSLRDTWKDTQYF | TGTGCCAGCAGTCTCCGGGACACCTGGAAAGATACGCAGTATTTT
TRBJ2-1 | TRBV19 | NA | many | CASSMIWSSGEQFF | TGTGCCAGTAGTATGATTTGGTCGTCCGGTGAGCAGTTCTTC
TRBJ2-5 | TRBV7-9 | TRBD1 | few | CASSLVTGGAETQYF | TGTGCCAGCAGCTTAGTTACAGGGGGCGCGGAGACCCAGTACTTC
TRBJ2-1 | TRBV27 | NA | many | CASSHRTPNEQFF | TGTGCCAGCAGCCACAGGACCCCCAATGAGCAGTTCTTC
TRBJ1-1 | TRBV28 | NA | many | CASRTWRTEAFF | TGTGCCAGCAGAACATGGAGGACTGAAGCTTTCTTT
TRBJ2-7 | TRBV6-1 | NA | many | CASRVQGGYEQYF | TGTGCCAGCAGGGTACAGGGGGGGTACGAGCAGTACTTC
TRBJ2-2 | TRBV7-9 | TRBD2 | NA | CASSLTSGSLDTGELFF | TGTGCCAGCAGCCTAACTAGCGGGAGCTTGGACACCGGGGAGCTGTTTTTT
TRBJ1-2 | TRBV28 | NA | many | CASSRGNYGYTF | TGTGCCAGCAGCCGGGGTAACTATGGCTACACCTTC
TRBJ2-4 | TRBV2 | TRBD2 | NA | CASSQTSGRDIRRAKNIQYF | TGTGCCAGCAGCCAGACTAGCGGGAGGGATATAAGAAGAGCCAAAAACATTCAGTACTTC
TRBJ2-3 | TRBV18 | NA | many | CASSPLFSSTDTQYF | TGTGCCAGCTCACCACTTTTCTCTAGCACAGATACGCAGTATTTT
TRBJ1-1 | TRBV14 | TRBD1 | few | CASSQWGQGRDTEAFF | TGTGCCAGCAGCCAGTGGGGACAGGGACGGGACACTGAAGCTTTCTTT
TRBJ1-2 | TRBV13 | NA | many | CASSKQQRRPSGYTF | TGTGCCAGCAGCAAACAACAACGACGACCGTCTGGCTACACCTTC
TRBJ2-5 | TRBV28 | NA | NA | CASSLEPGQETQYF | TGTGCCAGCAGTTTAGAGCCAGGTCAAGAGACCCAGTACTTC
TRBJ1-1 | TRBV27 | TRBD1 | NA | CASSSTGYAEAFF | TGTGCCAGCAGTTCGACAGGGTATGCTGAAGCTTTCTTT
TRBJ1-5 | TRBV6-2/TRBV6-3 | NA | many | CASSYWNSQPQHF | TGTGCCAGCAGTTACTGGAACAGTCAGCCCCAGCATTTT
TRBJ1-1 | TRBV5-8 | NA | many | CASSLLGGTEAFF | TGTGCCAGCAGCCTCCTAGGAGGCACTGAAGCTTTCTTT
TRBJ2-3 | TRBV29-1 | TRBD2 | NA | CSVEQGLAGGPRTDTQYF | TGCAGCGTTGAGCAAGGACTAGCGGGAGGGCCGCGCACAGATACGCAGTATTTT
TRBJ1-2 | TRBV7-9 | NA | few | CASSSLTAIYGYTF | TGTGCCAGCAGCTCATTGACAGCGATCTATGGCTACACCTTC
TRBJ1-5 | TRBV2 | TRBD1 | many | CASRKTGGVGQPQHF | TGTGCCAGCCGAAAAACAGGGGGTGTGGGTCAGCCCCAGCATTTT
TRBJ2-5 | TRBV14 | NA | NA | CASSPNNPPRETQYF | TGTGCCAGCAGCCCGAACAATCCCCCAAGGGAGACCCAGTACTTC
TRBJ2-2 | TRBV7-2 | TRBD2 | many | CASSFFPSGTGELFF | TGTGCCAGCAGCTTTTTCCCTAGCGGGACCGGGGAGCTGTTTTTT
TRBJ2-7 | TRBV7-9 | NA | NA | CASSHPGQSVYVQYF | TGTGCCAGCAGCCACCCCGGACAAAGTGTTTATGTGCAGTACTTC
TRBJ2-3 | TRBV19 | TRBD2 | NA | CASSGLAGTDTQYF | TGTGCCAGTAGTGGACTAGCGGGCACAGATACGCAGTATTTT
TRBJ2-3 | TRBV14 | TRBD2 | many | CASSQTREGPTTDTQYF | TGTGCCAGCAGCCAGACGCGGGAGGGCCCTACTACAGATACGCAGTATTTT
TRBJ2-7 | TRBV20-1 | TRBD1 | NA | CSAKPWTGMSYEQYF | TGCAGTGCCAAACCTTGGACAGGGATGTCCTACGAGCAGTACTTC
TRBJ1-2 | TRBV7-2 | NA | many | CASSRQGPGRETYGYTF | TGTGCCAGCAGCCGGCAAGGCCCGGGGCGGGAGACCTATGGCTACACCTTC
TRBJ2-1 | TRBV5-6 | TRBD2 | NA | CASSPPSGGFHEQFF | TGTGCCAGCAGCCCCCCTAGCGGTGGATTCCATGAGCAGTTCTTC
TRBJ2-6 | TRBV7-2 | TRBD2 | NA | CASSLRLAGVGANVLTF | TGTGCCAGCAGCCTCAGACTAGCGGGAGTTGGGGCCAACGTCCTGACTTTC
TRBJ1-6 | TRBV2 | NA | many | CASMVRITYNSPLHF | TGTGCCAGCATGGTGCGAATCACCTATAATTCACCCCTCCACTTT
TRBJ1-2 | TRBV12-5 | TRBD1 | many | CASGAGQGISTF | TGTGCTAGTGGTGCCGGACAGGGTATCAGCACCTTC
TRBJ1-4 | TRBV7-9 | NA | many | CASSLAQGRKLFF | TGTGCCAGCAGCTTAGCCCAGGGACGAAAACTGTTTTTT
TRBJ1-4 | TRBV7-9 | NA | few | CASTFLAAGANEKLFF | TGTGCCAGCACCTTCCTAGCCGCAGGGGCTAATGAAAAACTGTTTTTT
TRBJ2-7 | TRBV5-1 | TRBD1 | many | CASSSGQGNGVLYEQYF | TGCGCCAGCAGCTCCGGACAGGGGAATGGGGTCCTCTACGAGCAGTACTTC
TRBJ2-1 | TRBV30 | NA | NA | CAWSVPRGLSNEQFF | TGTGCCTGGAGTGTACCCAGGGGACTTAGCAATGAGCAGTTCTTC
TRBJ2-1 | TRBV20-1 | TRBD2 | many | CSARSRVMTSGRTTYNEQFF | TGCAGTGCTAGGAGTAGGGTCATGACTAGCGGGAGAACTACCTACAATGAGCAGTTCTTC
TRBJ2-5 | TRBV5-1 | TRBD1 | few | CASSWGTGVGETQYF | TGCGCCAGCAGCTGGGGGACAGGGGTAGGAGAGACCCAGTACTTC
TRBJ2-7 | TRBV10-3 | TRBD1 | many | CAISRTGSSYEQYF | TGTGCCATCAGTCGGACAGGGTCGTCCTACGAGCAGTACTTC
TRBJ2-5 | TRBV20-1 | TRBD1 | many | CSASDRVQETQYF | TGCAGTGCTAGCGACAGGGTCCAAGAGACCCAGTACTTC
TRBJ2-7 | TRBV11-1 | TRBD1 | many | CASSSGTGVYEQYF | TGTGCCAGCAGTTCCGGGACAGGGGTATACGAGCAGTACTTC
TRBJ2-3 | TRBV5-1 | NA | many | CASMQGPSTDTQYF | TGCGCCAGCATGCAGGGGCCAAGCACAGATACGCAGTATTTT
TRBJ1-1 | TRBV27 | NA | many | CASMGSEAFF | TGTGCCAGCATGGGATCTGAAGCTTTCTTT
TRBJ2-1 | TRBV5-6 | TRBD2 | many | CASSFSGEISYNEQFF | TGTGCCAGCAGCTTCAGCGGGGAGATCTCCTACAATGAGCAGTTCTTC
TRBJ2-7 | TRBV3-1 | NA | NA | CTSETLGSYEQHF | TGTACCAGTGAGACACTAGGCTCCTACGAGCAGCACTTC
TRBJ2-7 | TRBV12-3/TRBV12-4 | NA | few | CASRKGLLYEQYF | TGTGCCAGCAGAAAGGGACTGCTCTACGAGCAGTACTTC
TRBJ1-1 | TRBV25-1 | NA | few | CASSEFGEPMNTEAFF | TGTGCCAGCAGTGAATTCGGGGAACCGATGAACACTGAAGCTTTCTTT
TRBJ1-5 | TRBV18 | NA | many | CASSPWDSNQPQHF | TGTGCCAGCTCACCCTGGGACAGCAATCAGCCCCAGCATTTT
TRBJ2-2 | TRBV20-1 | TRBD2 | few | CSAKRGAAGGGELFF | TGCAGTGCCAAAAGGGGGGCCGCGGGAGGCGGGGAGCTGTTTTTT